These T cell receptor beta chains were read from a single sample in a study of cytomegalovirus exposure and HLA in healthy donors. Clones were read by immunoSEQ multiplex PCR, and TCRdb kept only the in-frame ones, dropping some. The profile shows fewer than 150,000 clones, 80% of them singletons. The sample consisted of PBMCs. These receptors came from a man aged 25-45 years in good health and CMV-seronegative. Each CDR3 is given with its conserved first and last residue. The D gene is left open where the match is weak. Size tells how often a clone was seen (once, few, many) or the class of an expanded clone, and some rows leave it out.

CDR3 length	clone size	V gene	D gene	J gene	CDR3 DNA	CDR3 protein
14	-	TRBV29-1	TRBD2	TRBJ2-1	TGCAGCGTGCGACTAGCGGAAGCCTACAATGAGCAGTTCTTC	CSVRLAEAYNEQFF
13	-	TRBV25-1	-	TRBJ1-6	TGTGCCAGCAGTGAAACACGACTCTCACCCCTCCACTTT	CASSETRLSPLHF
15	-	TRBV7-9	TRBD1	TRBJ2-3	TGTGCCAGCAGCTTACCCGGGACAGGGACAGATACGCAGTATTTT	CASSLPGTGTDTQYF
16	-	TRBV4-2	-	TRBJ1-5	TGTGCCAGCAGCCAAGTCGGCCAGGGCAGGATTCAGCCCCAGCATTTT	CASSQVGQGRIQPQHF
18	-	TRBV4-1	-	TRBJ2-2	TGCGCCAGCAGCCAAGGTAGTCAAAGGGGGTGGGCCACCGGGGAGCTGTTTTTT	CASSQGSQRGWATGELFF
14	once	TRBV4-1	-	TRBJ2-7	TGCGCCAGCAGTACAGAGTTGAGCTCCTACGAGCAGTACTTC	CASSTELSSYEQYF
12	-	TRBV19	-	TRBJ1-1	TGTGCCAGTAGTATGTCAGGTTTAGGAGCTTTCTTT	CASSMSGLGAFF
16	-	TRBV5-1	TRBD1	TRBJ1-2	TGCGCCAGCAGCTTAACAGGACAGGGGGGGGATTATGGCTACACCTTC	CASSLTGQGGDYGYTF
14	-	TRBV6-5	TRBD1	TRBJ1-2	TGTGCCAGTACCTGGGACAGGGATACAGAGGGCTACACCTTC	CASTWDRDTEGYTF
14	-	TRBV28	TRBD2	TRBJ2-7	TGTGCCAGCACCGCGGGGGGGTTTGGGTACGAGCAGTACTTC	CASTAGGFGYEQYF
17	-	TRBV7-7	TRBD2	TRBJ2-1	TGTGCTAGCAGCCCCAGGACTAGCGGGGGGGCCAGCAATGAGCAGTTCTTC	CASSPRTSGGASNEQFF
19	once	TRBV4-2	-	TRBJ1-3	TGTGCCAGCAGCCAAGTATCGACTCCCCGAGCCTTCTCTGGAAACACCATATATTTT	CASSQVSTPRAFSGNTIYF
17	few	TRBV28	TRBD2	TRBJ2-7	TGTGCCAGCAGGCGGACGAGACTAGCGGGGCTAGGGAGGGAGCAGTACTTC	CASRRTRLAGLGREQYF
12	-	TRBV28	-	TRBJ2-1	TGTGCCAGCAGTTTTGAAGCCCGGGAGCAGTTCTTC	CASSFEAREQFF
13	-	TRBV10-1	-	TRBJ2-7	TGCGCCAGCAGTGAGTCCTGGGAGTACGAGCAGTACTTC	CASSESWEYEQYF
16	-	TRBV6-4	-	TRBJ2-1	TGTGCCAGCAGTGACTCGGGCGGCGGGTTGGGCAATGAGCAGTTCTTC	CASSDSGGGLGNEQFF
12	-	TRBV5-6	TRBD2	TRBJ2-7	TGTGCCAGCAGCGTGGATCCGGGGGGGCAGTACTTC	CASSVDPGGQYF
16	-	TRBV2	TRBD2	TRBJ2-5	TGTGCCAGCAGTGAATTACGGACTAGCGTACAAGAGACCCAGTACTTC	CASSELRTSVQETQYF
12	-	TRBV6-5	TRBD2	TRBJ2-5	TGTGCCAGCAGCCTTAGCGGGGAGACCCAGTACTTC	CASSLSGETQYF
14	once	TRBV6-5	-	TRBJ1-2	TGTGCCAGCAGTGAAGGGGGGGTGCGCTATGGCTACACCTTC	CASSEGGVRYGYTF
11	-	TRBV6-5	-	TRBJ2-7	TGTGCCAGCAGTTCTCGACAAGAGCAGTACTTC	CASSSRQEQYF
16	-	TRBV10-3	-	TRBJ1-5	TGTGCCATCAGTGAGGACGTCGCGGCGGGCAATCAGCCCCAGCATTTT	CAISEDVAAGNQPQHF
14	-	TRBV6-6	-	TRBJ2-7	TGTGCCAGCAGACTTTTTGCTCATCGGGACGAGCAGTACTTC	CASRLFAHRDEQYF
16	-	TRBV5-4	TRBD2	TRBJ2-3	TGTGCCAGCAGCTTGGGGGGGGGTGGTCCCACAGATACGCAGTATTTT	CASSLGGGGPTDTQYF
14	-	TRBV28	-	TRBJ1-2	TGTGCCAGCGCCGCCCGCTGGGCGTTCTATGGCTACACCTTC	CASAARWAFYGYTF
11	-	TRBV28	-	TRBJ1-1	TGTGCCAGCCGGAGTTTCGGTGAAGCTTTCTTT	CASRSFGEAFF
14	-	TRBV5-4	-	TRBJ1-1	TGTGCCAGCAGCTCCCCGGGGATGAACACTGAAGCTTTCTTT	CASSSPGMNTEAFF
18	-	TRBV27	TRBD1	TRBJ2-6	TGTGCCAGCAGTTTTACGGGACAGGGTTCCCCTGGGGCCAACGTCCTGACTTTC	CASSFTGQGSPGANVLTF
17	-	TRBV4-1	TRBD2	TRBJ2-1	TGCGCCAGCAGCCAAGATACCCAGCGGGATGGCTACAATGAGCAGTTCTTC	CASSQDTQRDGYNEQFF
14	-	TRBV14	-	TRBJ1-6	TGTGCCAGCAGCCAAGTCTACGGGGATTCACCCCTCCACTTT	CASSQVYGDSPLHF
15	-	TRBV6-1	-	TRBJ2-7	TGTGCCAGCAGTGCGAGGGGTGCGGGATCCTACGAGCAGTACTTC	CASSARGAGSYEQYF
12	-	TRBV4-1	-	TRBJ2-7	TGCGCCAGCAGCCAAGCCGGGGGCGAGCAGTACTTC	CASSQAGGEQYF
13	-	TRBV29-1	TRBD2	TRBJ2-7	TGCAGCGTTGAAGGCGGGAGGGCCTACGAGCAGTACTTC	CSVEGGRAYEQYF
15	once	TRBV7-2	-	TRBJ1-1	TGTGCCAGCAGCTTAGGTGGCAGGGGGAACACTGAAGCTTTCTTT	CASSLGGRGNTEAFF
14	-	TRBV28	-	TRBJ2-1	-	CASSSSGGHNEQFF
15	-	TRBV29-1	-	TRBJ2-5	TGCAGCGTTGAACCTGGGGGCTTTTCTGGAGAGACCCAGTACTTC	CSVEPGGFSGETQYF
16	-	TRBV29-1	TRBD1	TRBJ2-2	TGCAGCGTTGAATTCTTTGACAGGGGTAACACCGGGGAGCTGTTTTTT	CSVEFFDRGNTGELFF